This T cell receptor beta chain was sequenced during a study of identical twins. Study-wide points: Beta out-of-frame sequences showed weaker excess sharing between twins. Out-of-frame alpha sequences shared by twins were enriched for low generation probability.

A universal primer site arose from template switching, and cDNA bore unique molecular identifiers. MiXCR, run by TCRdb on the 5' RACE reads, gives a single entry per CDR3 protein. The table shows some 1,700,000 distinct CDR3 sequences, with about 32% occurring only once. In the case of this clonotype: What it binds is not known.

The CDR3 is 11 amino acids. Between the trimmed V and J ends, which lost 7 bases and 5 bases, there was a span of 11 bases. CDR1 SQVTM and CDR2 ANQGSEA come from the germline V gene. This sequence originates from a newborn girl in good health. This rearrangement joins TRBV29-1 to TRBJ1-1; D is perhaps TRBD1 (5 bases). The sequenced material came from cord blood. The CDR3 loop reads CSGGVGTEAFF. The CDR3 coding sequence is TGCAGCGGGGGCGTCGGGACTGAAGCTTTCTTT.